This T cell receptor beta chain was recorded in a study of a mutant IDH1 vaccine in newly diagnosed glioma. A note on this clone: What it recognizes is unknown.

V shed 5 bases and J shed 3 bases, with 14 bases lying between them. Germline CDR1 reads SEHNR; CDR2 reads FQNEAQ (reference sequence). CDR3 length equals 14 residues. Described time point: week 47, end of study. Doses comprised 300 ug of mutant IDH1 20-mer peptide each, plus topical imiquimod. Profiled with immunoSEQ multiplex PCR; TCRdb holds only in-frame clones, not every one. The data hold 30,000 to 45,000 clones, with 75% observed a single time. This material consisted of PBMCs, taken from a glioma patient whose treatment included an IDH1 peptide vaccine. The rearrangement joins TRBV7-9 to TRBJ2-7; D perhaps matches TRBD2 (5 bases). This receptor was identified in a man in his forties with glioma. The CDR3 nucleotides read TGTGCCAGCAGCCGCGACGGGAACCTCTACGAGCAGTACTTC. Translation: CASSRDGNLYEQYF.